This is a list of T cell receptor beta chains from one sample in a study of T cells in Graves' hyperthyroidism and ophthalmopathy. MiXCR was run by TCRdb on the multiplex PCR reads, yielding one entry per CDR3 protein. In the table there are approximately 600,000 distinct CDR3 sequences, roughly 20% of which are singletons. The sequenced material came from blood. The receptors come from a man aged 30 to 39 with Graves' ophthalmopathy. Both conserved end residues are part of each CDR3. For some rows the clone size is stated as once, few or many, or as a class when expanded; others skip it.

clone_size	v_call	cdr3_aa
many	TRBV11-2	CASSLAGVGQPQHF
NA	TRBV20-1	CSAIRTGLGEKLFF
NA	TRBV10-2	CASSRTGTQETQYF
few	TRBV7-8	CASSSLLADSSYNEQFF
NA	TRBV6-1	CASSEAAGGQETQYF
few	TRBV7-2	CACSPDRGSNQPQHF
few	TRBV10-3	CATGDGLALETQYF
many	TRBV12-3/TRBV12-4	CASRRTGMNTEAFF
many	TRBV11-3	CASSFGGHSTDTQYF
NA	TRBV5-1	CASSETEAGGSHEQYF
once	TRBV28	CASSLLDLRLNIEAFF
NA	TRBV6-2/TRBV6-3	CASSLASDVFLNQPQHF
many	TRBV2	CASSDITAPSYNEQFF
NA	TRBV18	CASSLRQGVAETQYF
few	TRBV5-1	CASSFGGPLDTQYF
few	TRBV28	CASSLPGTSLEQYF
many	TRBV11-2	CASSLVLRTSGTDTQYF
NA	TRBV20-1	CSARGDRGNMNTEAFF
NA	TRBV7-3	CASSLDFGTREFF
many	TRBV28	CASSSAGTDYEQYF
NA	TRBV10-1	CASSETQGLADTQYF
NA	TRBV11-2	CASSSLAGGASSTDTQYF
many	TRBV2	CASSGQHQETQYF
NA	TRBV5-1	CASSSELTNTEAFF
few	TRBV6-1	CASSDGGVGRADTQYF
NA	TRBV6-1	CASKETGGYEQYF
few	TRBV14	CASSKTGSTYEQYF
NA	TRBV5-1	CASTDLRSAEAFF
many	TRBV11-2	CASSFRTGGPNTEAFF
many	TRBV3-1	CASSQDVVAGFEQFF
few	TRBV7-8	CASNLEASGWSEQFF
NA	TRBV28	CASRSGQAVYQPQHF
many	TRBV2	CASSVEGQGAYNEQFF
few	TRBV28	CASSLYGQYSNQPQHF
NA	TRBV4-2	CASSQVLAGARGGELFF
NA	TRBV9	CASSPHTHTSGEQFF
few	TRBV29-1	CSVEVGRRDTGELFF
many	TRBV3-1	CASSRSREHGYTF
many	TRBV18	CASSPSRGNSPLHF
many	TRBV11-2	CASSTWTGMNTEAFF
NA	TRBV18	CASSTRQGSSYEQYF
NA	TRBV20-1	CSARDFISDTQYF
many	TRBV11-2	CASSGLGQGLPEAFF
many	TRBV7-6	CASSLEGRGDYEQYF
many	TRBV7-8	CASSLNRPYDEAFF
NA	TRBV18	CASSPTSGGTYEQYF
NA	TRBV24-1	CATSDTGIRQPQHF
many	TRBV28	CASSPPTGFNQPQHF
NA	TRBV7-7	CASSLAVEAGELFF
many	TRBV12-3/TRBV12-4	CASTPGPEGTEAFF
NA	TRBV7-9	CASSLDSQLGEQFF
few	TRBV5-5	CASSESDRGVSGSNQPQHF
NA	TRBV6-2/TRBV6-3	CASTRGHSEKLFF